These T cell receptor beta chains were read from a single sample in a study of spatial heterogeneity in lung cancer. TCRdb used MiXCR to reprocess the 5' RACE reads, holding one entry per CDR3 protein. The sample lists about 120,000 distinct CDR3 sequences, more than 10% occurring once. The sequenced sample was PBMCs, obtained at follow-up. The receptors derive from a male donor with early-stage non-small cell lung cancer. CDR3s include the opening cysteine and the closing phenylalanine or tryptophan.

TRBJ2-1	TRBV24-1	CATSWGRGRANEQFF
TRBJ2-7	TRBV12-3/TRBV12-4	CASSFWLFDEQYF
TRBJ1-6	TRBV28	CASTFWRSSYNSPLHF
TRBJ2-7	TRBV6-5	CASSENRGRNEQYF
TRBJ2-3	TRBV10-2	CASRIGGRADTQYF
TRBJ2-5	TRBV5-1	CASSLETGTGTF
TRBJ1-3	TRBV12-3/TRBV12-4	CASNYAGGNTIYF
TRBJ2-1	TRBV4-3	CASSQDSDNEQFF
TRBJ2-3	TRBV7-2	CASSLANTDTQYF
TRBJ1-1	TRBV30	CAWSLTGGSTEAFF
TRBJ2-1	TRBV20-1	CSARISGGFNEQFF
TRBJ1-6	TRBV18	CASSPGPADFNSPLHF
TRBJ2-3	TRBV5-1	CASSFGTGEGTQYF
TRBJ2-5	TRBV5-1	CASSPGRPGETQYF
TRBJ2-1	TRBV28	CASSLARSGGAFVNEQFF
TRBJ2-2	TRBV5-4	CASSLDWTSTGELFF
TRBJ2-7	TRBV5-6	CASSSTISYEQYF
TRBJ2-7	TRBV6-5	CASSPRGGPYEQYF
TRBJ2-1	TRBV27	CASSLSWGNSYNEQFF
TRBJ1-2	TRBV12-3/TRBV12-4	CASIGPFGSGGYTF
TRBJ1-5	TRBV20-1	CSAIDSYNQPQHF
TRBJ2-7	TRBV5-4	CASSARLTHEQYF
TRBJ1-3	TRBV4-1	CASSQALDRRAGNTIYF
TRBJ1-1	TRBV29-1	CSVVAGGRTEAFF
TRBJ1-5	TRBV4-3	CASSQGTGGREPQHF
TRBJ1-6	TRBV6-2/TRBV6-3	CASGELTLHF
TRBJ2-6	TRBV15	CATSKVGDGANVLTF
TRBJ1-6	TRBV7-9	CASSRTGDSPLHF
TRBJ2-5	TRBV4-2	CASRVGAGETQYF
TRBJ2-7	TRBV5-1	CASSKSVPGQGSINYEQYF
TRBJ2-7	TRBV10-3	CAISETRQGKAYEQYF
TRBJ2-7	TRBV11-2	CASSFTEVTYEQYF
TRBJ1-5	TRBV20-1	CSARDAGGSNQPQHF
TRBJ2-5	TRBV6-2/TRBV6-3	CASRTRGPTFQETQYF
TRBJ2-3	TRBV20-1	CSARVAGATDTQYF
TRBJ1-1	TRBV28	CASSERNEAFF
TRBJ1-6	TRBV7-9	CASSPRQPNSPLHF
TRBJ2-4	TRBV12-3/TRBV12-4	CASSLFRLGIQYF
TRBJ2-1	TRBV4-1	CASSQAGQAYNEQFF
TRBJ1-2	TRBV27	CASSLSTDRANYGYTF
TRBJ2-7	TRBV4-3	CASSQDTLGGNSYEQYF
TRBJ1-5	TRBV19	CASSISGRGFNQPQHF
TRBJ2-5	TRBV7-9	CASSLAAPGTGETQYF